A selection of T cell receptor beta chains follows, all from one sample in a study of blood T cell repertoires in COVID-19. Here immunoSEQ multiplex PCR was the method, and the copy in TCRdb shows in-frame clones only, minus some. The table records some 140,000 clones, over 60% of them present only once. Sequencing used peripheral blood. Source of these receptors: an elderly man with acute or convalescent COVID-19. Each CDR3 is given with its conserved first and last residue. The order of the fields is CDR3 DNA, CDR3 protein, clone size, V gene, J gene, D gene. D genes are given only for firm matches. A row's size may be missing; if present it is once, few, many or a size class.

TGTGCCAGCAGCGCAGGGTCTAGAGCCAATGAGCAGTTCTTC	CASSAGSRANEQFF	-	TRBV11-2	TRBJ2-1	-
TGTGCCAGTAGTATCCTCGACAGTGGCTATCAGCCCCAGCATTTT	CASSILDSGYQPQHF	-	TRBV19	TRBJ1-5	-
TGTGCCACCAGCCTCATCCGACAGGATTTGAGTCAGCCCCAGCATTTT	CATSLIRQDLSQPQHF	few	TRBV24-1	TRBJ1-5	-
TGTGCCAGCAGTTTAAGACAGACAAACTATGGCTACACCTTC	CASSLRQTNYGYTF	few	TRBV27	TRBJ1-2	-
TGTGCCAGCAGTTACCGGACACAGAACACCGGGGAGCTGTTTTTT	CASSYRTQNTGELFF	-	TRBV6-5	TRBJ2-2	-
TGTGCCAACCTGGCGGACAGACTGAACACTGAAGCTTTCTTT	CANLADRLNTEAFF	-	TRBV2	TRBJ1-1	-
TGTGCCAGCAGCGTAGGGACAGCCTCCTACAATGAGCAGTTCTTC	CASSVGTASYNEQFF	-	TRBV9	TRBJ2-1	-
TGTGCCAGCAGCGCTACAGGGGGTGGTAATCAGCCCCAGCATTTT	CASSATGGGNQPQHF	-	TRBV9	TRBJ1-5	TRBD1
TGTGCCAGCAGCTTGGAACAGGGGATTGGCTACACCTTC	CASSLEQGIGYTF	-	TRBV5-4	TRBJ1-2	TRBD1
TGTGCCAGCAGCTTGGGATCAGGGTTGAATGGCTACACCTTC	CASSLGSGLNGYTF	-	TRBV7-9	TRBJ1-2	-
TGTGCCAGCAGCCCACCTGACAGGGGAGTTACAGATACGCAGTATTTT	CASSPPDRGVTDTQYF	-	TRBV5-6	TRBJ2-3	TRBD1
TGTGCCAGCAGGTGGACTAGCGGTGGATACGAGCAGTACTTC	CASRWTSGGYEQYF	few	TRBV6-5	TRBJ2-7	TRBD2
TGTGCCAGCAGTACGGGTAATGGTCGCGGGACCCAGTACTTC	CASSTGNGRGTQYF	-	TRBV6-5	TRBJ2-5	-
TGTGCCAGCAGTGGATATGTGTTGGAGACTGAAGCTTTCTTT	CASSGYVLETEAFF	-	TRBV2	TRBJ1-1	-
TGTGCCAGCAGAAAAGGGACATCTCCCCCCTACGAGCAGTACTTC	CASRKGTSPPYEQYF	-	TRBV6-5	TRBJ2-7	-
TGCGCCAGCAGCCACATAAGCGATACCGGGGAGCTGTTTTTT	CASSHISDTGELFF	-	TRBV4-1	TRBJ2-2	-
TGTGCCAGCAGCTTAGGACAGACCAACACTGAAGCTTTCTTT	CASSLGQTNTEAFF	-	TRBV7-2	TRBJ1-1	-
TGTGCCAGCAGCTCCGGCGGGAGCCCTACCTCTGGAAACACCATATATTTT	CASSSGGSPTSGNTIYF	-	TRBV7-2	TRBJ1-3	-
TGTGCCAGCAGTTTAGTCAGAAGGAACACTGAAGCTTTCTTT	CASSLVRRNTEAFF	-	TRBV27	TRBJ1-1	-
TGTGCCAGCAGCCGTCGGGACAGCTATAATTCACCCCTCCACTTT	CASSRRDSYNSPLHF	-	TRBV7-8	TRBJ1-6	TRBD1
TGTGCCAGCAGTGAAGAAGCGGTGGCAGGAAACACCATATATTTT	CASSEEAVAGNTIYF	-	TRBV2	TRBJ1-3	-
TGTGCCAGCAGCGTAGCTCCTACGGGGGTTAGCACAGATACGCAGTATTTT	CASSVAPTGVSTDTQYF	-	TRBV9	TRBJ2-3	-
TGTGCCAGCAGCCCCAGGGGGAGACTCCACGAGCAGTACTTC	CASSPRGRLHEQYF	once	TRBV7-3	TRBJ2-7	TRBD1
TGTGCCAGCAGCTTAGGGCGGGGAGAGACCCAGTACTTC	CASSLGRGETQYF	-	TRBV7-2	TRBJ2-5	-
TGTGCCAGCTCACTGGGACAGGTAGGAACAGATACGCAGTATTTT	CASSLGQVGTDTQYF	-	TRBV18	TRBJ2-3	TRBD1
TGTGCCAGCAGCTTAGATGGGGGGGGATCTGGAAACACCATATATTTT	CASSLDGGGSGNTIYF	-	TRBV7-8	TRBJ1-3	-
TGTGCCAGCAGCCCCCAGATCTACAATGAGCAGTTCTTC	CASSPQIYNEQFF	-	TRBV3-1/TRBV3-2	TRBJ2-1	-
TGCGCCAGCAGTCGGAGGGTTAATTCACCCCTCCACTTT	CASSRRVNSPLHF	few	TRBV23-1	TRBJ1-6	-
TGTGCCAGCAGTTCAGGGCGCGGAAACACCATATATTTT	CASSSGRGNTIYF	-	TRBV28	TRBJ1-3	-
TGTGCCAGCAGTGATAGCGGGGGGGCAGGCAATGAGCAGTTCTTC	CASSDSGGAGNEQFF	-	TRBV2	TRBJ2-1	TRBD2
TGTGCCAGTAAAGGGAGGGGGGACCCACGGAGGCAGCCCCAGCATTTT	CASKGRGDPRRQPQHF	-	TRBV19	TRBJ1-5	-
TGTGCCACCAGTGACCATACAGATTCACCCCTCCACTTT	CATSDHTDSPLHF	-	TRBV24-1	TRBJ1-6	-
TGTGCCAGCAGCCCAGGGACGGGGGAACTCAATCAGCCCCAGCATTTT	CASSPGTGELNQPQHF	-	TRBV5-6	TRBJ1-5	-
TGTGCCCACAAGCTCTTAGGACTGTACAAAAACATTCAGTACTTC	CAHKLLGLYKNIQYF	-	TRBV19	TRBJ2-4	-
TGTGCCAGCAGTTTGGGGGAGGAGGGGATAGGGAGGCAGCCCCAGCATTTT	CASSLGEEGIGRQPQHF	-	TRBV7-8	TRBJ1-5	-
TGTGCCAGCAGTCCGGACAGGTCGACGGAAAAACTGTTTTTT	CASSPDRSTEKLFF	few	TRBV7-2	TRBJ1-4	TRBD1
TGTGCCAGCAGTTACGAGGGGAGGGAGCAGTTCTTC	CASSYEGREQFF	-	TRBV6-5	TRBJ2-1	-
TGTGCCAGCAGCCTCCGGGAGGTGAACACTGAAGCTTTCTTT	CASSLREVNTEAFF	few	TRBV3-1/TRBV3-2	TRBJ1-1	-
TGTGCCAGCTCACCTACAGGTTTTCGTTCTAGCTCTGGGGCCAACGTCCTGACTTTC	CASSPTGFRSSSGANVLTF	few	TRBV18	TRBJ2-6	-
TGTGCCAGCAGCCTTGGACGCGGGGGGCTGGGAAGCTCCTACGAGCAGTACTTC	CASSLGRGGLGSSYEQYF	-	TRBV9	TRBJ2-7	TRBD2
TGTGCCAGCAGCGTGGACATCCAAGAGACCCAGTACTTC	CASSVDIQETQYF	once	TRBV7-2	TRBJ2-5	-